Below are 11 T cell receptor beta chains sequenced from a single sample in a study of cytomegalovirus exposure and HLA in healthy donors. The PCR had 60 Vbeta and 13 Jbeta primers. Using immunoSEQ multiplex PCR, the repertoire was profiled, and TCRdb retains in-frame clones only, with some absent. The data hold around 150,000 clones, with roughly 88% observed a single time. Sequencing input: PBMCs. These receptors were collected from a woman aged 18-30 years in good health and CMV-seronegative.

In this sample, this clone turned up a few times. V and J are TRBV4-1 and TRBJ1-1; the D is unclear. The CDR3 length is 14 residues. Germline-derived CDR1 and CDR2 are MGHRA and YSYEKL. Trimming removed 4 bases at V and 0 bases at J, with 9 bases between. CDR3 protein: CASSRRAMNTEAFF. DNA for the CDR3: TGCGCCAGCAGCCGACGAGCGATGAACACTGAAGCTTTCTTT.

The chain recombines TRBV4-1 with TRBJ2-7; TRBD1 aligns across 7 bases. The CDR3 is made up of 14 amino acids. The germline gives CDR1 MGHRA, CDR2 YSYEKL. J gave up 1 base and V 4 bases, and 4 bases lay outside the gene matches. The DNA of the CDR3 is TGCGCCAGCAGCCCGACAGGGCGATCCTACGAGCAGTACTTC. Translation: CASSPTGRSYEQYF.

This clone appeared a few times. V and J are TRBV6-6 and TRBJ2-1, with a tentative D call TRBD1 (5 bases). CDR1 is MNHNY, CDR2 SVGAGI, per germline (reference sequence). V lost 6 bases and J 1 base, leaving 16 bases between the germline ends. This CDR3 is built from 16 residues. In nucleotides, the CDR3 is TGTGCCAGCAGCCGAATCCAGGGTGGGTCCTACAATGAGCAGTTCTTC. Encoded protein: CASSRIQGGSYNEQFF.

CDR3 residues: CASRGTGNTEAFF. The CDR3 coding sequence is TGTGCCAGCAGGGGGACAGGGAACACTGAAGCTTTCTTT. The rearrangement joins TRBV28 to TRBJ1-1; 8 positions match TRBD1. Looked up from germline, CDR1 is MDHEN and CDR2 is SYDVKM. V shed 6 bases, J shed 1 base, and the junction held 1 base outside the gene matches. The length of the CDR3 is 13 residues.

This clone was seen just once. CDR3 in amino acids: CASSLGTGFGYTF. The CDR3 DNA is TGTGCCAGTAGTCTAGGGACAGGGTTTGGCTACACCTTC. This chain uses TRBV19 with TRBJ1-2; the match to TRBD1 covers 9 bases. CDR1 LNHDA and CDR2 SQIVND come from the germline V gene (reference sequence). V shed 5 bases, J shed 7 bases, and the junction held 5 bases outside the gene matches. This CDR3 region has 13 residues.

V is TRBV11-1 and J is TRBJ2-2, with TRBD2 matching over 8 bases. V gave up 4 bases and J gave up 6 bases; unmatched junction bases: 13. The CDR3 loop spans 17 amino acids. The germline V gene has CDR1 SGHAT and CDR2 FQDESV (reference sequence). The CDR3 loop is CASSSRGTRALSGELFF. In nucleotides, the CDR3 is TGTGCCAGCAGCTCACGCGGGACTAGAGCACTTTCCGGGGAGCTGTTTTTT.

The chain employs TRBV19 and TRBJ1-5, with a weak D call TRBD1 (6 bases). There are 15 residues in the CDR3. V lost 9 bases, J lost 5 bases, and 20 bases lay in between. From germline, CDR1 is LNHDA and CDR2 SQIVND (reference sequence). CDR3 protein: CASLGVSGVHQPQHF. In DNA, the CDR3 is TGTGCCAGCCTAGGAGTATCAGGGGTGCATCAGCCCCAGCATTTT.

The chain has TRBV19 and TRBJ2-5; the D gene is possibly TRBD1 (6 bases). Germline CDR1 LNHDA, CDR2 SQIVND (reference sequence). This CDR3 is 11 amino acids long. DNA for the CDR3: TGTGCAGTGGGGGCTCAAGAGACCCAGTACTTC. Encoded protein: CAVGAQETQYF.

The chain links TRBV9 to TRBJ1-2; TRBD1 might be the D (6 bases). The CDR3 length is 15 residues. The V end was cut by 3 bases, the J end by 0 bases, with 12 bases between. Per the germline V gene, CDR1 is SGDLS and CDR2 is YYNGEE. CDR3 amino acids: CASSAQEGANYGYTF. CDR3 nucleotides: TGTGCCAGCAGCGCGCAAGAGGGGGCTAACTATGGCTACACCTTC.

This rearrangement joins TRBV11-2 to TRBJ2-6; TRBD1 is a possible D gene (7 bases). Trimming cost V 0 bases and J 2 bases, with 17 bases left between them. The germline V gene has CDR1 SGHAT and CDR2 FQNNGV. The CDR3 consists of 19 residues. The CDR3 sequence is CASSLDLLGGGAGANVLTF. As DNA, the CDR3 is TGTGCCAGCAGCTTAGATCTATTAGGAGGGGGCGCTGGGGCCAACGTCCTGACTTTC.

A few counts support this clone. The chain employs TRBV13 and TRBJ1-2, with a possible D match to TRBD1 (6 bases). Trimming left V 1 base short and J 4 bases short, with 13 bases between. Germline V CDR1 and CDR2: PRHDT, FYEKMQ (reference sequence). CDR3 length equals 15 residues. Written as DNA, the CDR3 is TGTGCCAGCAGCTTAGCCGAAACAGGGATCTATGGCTACACCTTC. It specifies CASSLAETGIYGYTF. The full variable domain, with the rest looked up from reference TRBV13 and TRBJ1-2, is AAGVIQSPRHLIKEKRETATLKCYPIPRHDTVYWYQQGPGQDPQFLISFYEKMQSDKGSIPDRFSAQQFSDYHSELNMSSLELGDSALYFCASSLAETGIYGYTFGSGTRLTVV.